Each of the 3 T cell receptor beta chains below was sequenced from the same sample in a study of spatial heterogeneity in lung cancer. TCRdb analysed the 5' RACE reads with MiXCR anew, one entry per CDR3 protein. The sample shows roughly 82,000 distinct CDR3 sequences, roughly 13% of them seen only once. The time point denotes: sample taken at primary tumor resection. Whole RNA was taken from tumor, nontumor lung or frozen PBMC; it was then sequenced unsorted. Sample: PBMCs, taken at surgery. Receptor source: a male donor with early-stage non-small cell lung cancer.

The sample holds many counts of this clonotype. J is TRBJ2-3 and V is TRBV3-1, with 7 bases matching TRBD2. Germline assignment: CDR1 LGHDT and CDR2 YNNKEL (reference sequence). V was pared by 4 bases and J by 3 bases, with 10 bases of the junction left unmatched. This CDR3 is built from 16 residues. The CDR3: CASSLGLAGETDTQYF. CDR3 DNA: TGTGCCAGCAGCCTAGGTTTGGCGGGAGAAACAGATACGCAGTATTTT.

The chain links TRBV5-4 to TRBJ2-7; 8 nucleotides agree with TRBD2. The CDR3 length is 16 residues. Germline-derived CDR1 and CDR2 are SGHNT and YYREEE (reference sequence). Losses at the gene ends were 4 bases for V and 4 bases for J; bases not matched to a gene: 13. This CDR3 reads CASSVDGGGTTYEQYF. The CDR3 DNA is TGTGCCAGCAGCGTGGACGGGGGGGGGACCACTTACGAGCAGTACTTC.

The chain links TRBV5-1 to TRBJ2-5, with D maybe TRBD1 (6 bases). Germline V gene lookup returns CDR1 SGHRS and CDR2 YFSETQ. The CDR3 totals 13 residues. The V and J ends lost 3 bases and 5 bases respectively, with 11 bases between them. The CDR3 protein is CASSYRARETQYF. Written as DNA, the CDR3 is TGCGCCAGCAGCTACAGGGCTCGGGAGACCCAGTACTTC.